The T cell receptor (beta chain) under discussion was sequenced for a study of T cell responses to AZD1222 COVID-19 vaccine. The overall study: The study pooled second doses at about 4 or about 12 weeks. Points from the study as a whole: It should be noted that donors were predominantly white British and more often female, and clonal diversity was possibly underestimated.

In regard to this clone: The antigen remains unidentified.

Germline V gene sequence: CDR1 SNHLY, CDR2 FYNNEI. The V gene lost 2 bases and the J gene lost 5 bases, with 3 bases spanning the gap. CDR3 length equals 11 residues. Clones were read by immunoSEQ multiplex PCR, and TCRdb kept only the in-frame ones, dropping some. The sample shows 110,000 to 150,000 clones, 90% of them seen only once. The chain recombines TRBV2 with TRBJ2-5; D uncertain. The sequencing here drew on peripheral blood, taken on day 0 of AZD1222 vaccination. This sequence was found in an adult in good health. In DNA form, the CDR3 reads TGTGCCAGCAGTGAAAGGGAGACCCAGTACTTC. Its translation is CASSERETQYF.